This T cell receptor beta chain was retrieved from a study of shared clonotypes between healthy human individuals. Study-wide background: The composition of the donors was two women and a few men aged 18 to 49.

This clone was counted a single time. Assay used: immunoSEQ multiplex PCR; TCRdb lists only in-frame clones, some missing. The repertoire holds about 2.4 million clones, with 85% to 95% as singletons. The V gene lost 2 bases and the J gene lost 3 bases, with 9 bases spanning the gap. The V gene's germline CDR1 is SGHDT and CDR2 YYEEEE. This CDR3 region has 14 residues. Sequencing used naive CD4+ T cells sorted from blood. Subset: CD45RA+ positively selected. This sequence originates from a young man in good health. This chain uses TRBV5-6 with TRBJ2-1; D may be TRBD2 (6 bases). The CDR3 DNA reads TGTGCCAGCAGCTTACGGGGACTCTACAATGAGCAGTTCTTC. Translating it yields CASSLRGLYNEQFF.